One and the same sample provided the 2 T cell receptor beta chains below, sequenced in a study of response to subunit inactivated influenza vaccine. TCRdb used MiXCR to reprocess the RT-PCR reads, holding one entry per CDR3 protein. The table includes 150,000 to 200,000 distinct CDR3 sequences, around a tenth detected once. The source was non-naive T cells sorted from PBMCs, collected on the day of vaccination. The receptor source for this set is a man aged 50 to 59 who received an inactivated influenza vaccine.

This chain joins TRBV11-2 and TRBJ1-3; no definite D call. The CDR3 is 20 residues long. V lost 5 bases and J 4 bases, leaving 30 bases between the germline ends. The germline V gene has CDR1 SGHAT and CDR2 FQNNGV. CDR3 nucleotides: TGTGCCAGCAGCCCTTCGTCCCTCGCATCACTCGGACGGCGAGGAAACACCATATATTTT. Encoded protein: CASSPSSLASLGRRGNTIYF.

This clonotype was seen a few times. V is TRBV20-1 and J is TRBJ2-7, with D hard to call. From germline, CDR1 is DFQATT and CDR2 SNEGSKA (reference sequence). Trimming removed 0 bases at V and 3 bases at J, with 6 bases between. The CDR3 covers 12 residues. For the CDR3, the DNA is TGCAGTGCTAGAGATCTCGGCTACGAGCAGTACTTC. It codes for CSARDLGYEQYF.